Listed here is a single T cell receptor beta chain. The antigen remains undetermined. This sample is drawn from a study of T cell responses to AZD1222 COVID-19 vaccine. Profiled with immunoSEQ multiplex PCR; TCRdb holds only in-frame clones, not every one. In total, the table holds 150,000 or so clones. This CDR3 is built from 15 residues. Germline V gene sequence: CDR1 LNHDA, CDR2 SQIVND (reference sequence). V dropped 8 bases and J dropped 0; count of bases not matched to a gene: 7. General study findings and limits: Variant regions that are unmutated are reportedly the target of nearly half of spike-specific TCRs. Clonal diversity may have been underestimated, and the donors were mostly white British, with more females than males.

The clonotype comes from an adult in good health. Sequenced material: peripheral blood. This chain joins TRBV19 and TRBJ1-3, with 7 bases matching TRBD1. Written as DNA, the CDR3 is TGTGCCAGTCGAACCGGGACAGCCTCTGGAAACACCATATATTTT. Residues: CASRTGTASGNTIYF.